The 27 T cell receptor delta chains below were found in one sample sequenced in a study of γδ T cells in repeated Plasmodium falciparum infection. Vgamma9/Vdelta2+ and Vdelta2-negative gammadelta T cells were flow-sorted from PBMC for bulk sequencing. TCRdb re-processed the multiplex PCR reads using CATT. Of 75,000 to 100,000 delta-chain clones in the sample, roughly 1.4% were seen once. Sequenced: gamma-delta T cells from blood. Receptors were obtained from a pool of human donors (malaria-infected and uninfected, not separated).

In its sample, this clone was seen many times. A far larger clone differs by one base, so this is likely a read error. Other DNA variants within this sample encode the same CDR3. For the CDR3, the DNA is TGTGCTCTTGGGGAGGCTAGGAGGCTGGGGGATCCTTGGTACACTGATAAACTCATCTTT. As protein: CALGEARRLGDPWYTDKLIF. The chain recombines TRDV1 with TRDJ1; 9 bases agree with TRDD3. TCRdb leaves out the J gene; it was filled in here by matching the DNA to germline. Germline V gene sequence: CDR1 TSWWSYY, CDR2 QGS. The CDR3 extends over 20 amino acids.

This clone has only a few counts. With only one base between it and a far larger clone, this is likely a read error. The sample has other DNA sequences that encode this CDR3 too. The chain has TRDV2 and TRDJ3, with TRDD3 identical over 7 bases. The CDR3 covers 21 residues. The germline CDR1 and CDR2 sequences are GEAIGNYY and EKD. The DNA of the CDR3 is TGTGCCTGTGACATCGTCCCTTTGGGGATAGAAGCCTCCTGGGACACCCGACAGATGTTCTTC. Translated, it gives CACDIVPLGIEASWDTRQMFF.

A few counts support this clone. Translating this DNA gives a protein that differs at residue 7 from the TCRdb one, which belongs to a much larger clone; a read error is likely, and the protein shown is this translation. The V call is TRDV3, the J call TRDJ1; 8 positions match TRDD3. In the absence of a J gene in TCRdb, the DNA was matched to germline to assign it here. The CDR3 loop spans 16 amino acids. Germline values: CDR1 TVYSNPD, CDR2 GDNSRS (reference sequence). Losses at the gene ends were 4 bases for V and 3 bases for J; bases not matched to a gene: 16. This chain's CDR3 is CAWDLSPGDSPDKLIF. For the CDR3, the DNA is TGTGCCTGGGACCTTTCACCGGGGGATAGTCCCGATAAACTCATCTTT. Complete variable domain (other parts from reference TRDV3 and TRDJ1): CDKVTQSSPDQTVASGSEVVLLCTYDTVYSNPDLFWYRIRPDYSFQFVFYGDNSRSEGADFTQGRFSVKHILTQKAFHLVISPVRTEDSATYYCAWDLSPGDSPDKLIFGKGTRVTVEP.

A few counts support this clone. The protein held in TCRdb is that of a much larger clone and does not match this DNA's translation at residue 14, likely because of a read error; the protein shown is translated from the DNA. This chain joins TRDV2 and TRDJ3; TRDD3 matches 10 bases. No J segment appears in TCRdb, so it was assigned here by matching the sequence to germline. Germline lookup yields CDR1 GEAIGNYY and CDR2 EKD. The CDR3 contains 22 residues. J lost 2 bases, V lost 1 base, and 16 bases had no gene match. The CDR3 protein is CACDTPDLWGIKGPWDTRQMFF. DNA of the CDR3: TGTGCCTGTGACACTCCAGACCTCTGGGGGATAAAGGGCCCCTGGGACACCCGACAGATGTTTTTC.

Note on this clone: TCRdb records a much larger clone's protein for this DNA, with a difference at residue 6 that likely arises from a read error; the protein given is the translation of the DNA. This sequence joins TRDV2 and TRDJ1; 12 nucleotides line up with TRDD3. The J gene comes from matching the DNA to germline here; TCRdb lacks it. With 0 bases clipped from V and 2 bases from J, the junction kept 15 bases outside the gene matches. Germline-derived CDR1 and CDR2 are GEAIGNYY and EKD. This CDR3 has 20 amino acids. The CDR3: CACDTFTGGYPDRMTDKLIF. Here the CDR3 DNA reads TGTGCCTGTGACACCTTTACTGGGGGATACCCCGACAGAATGACCGATAAACTCATCTTT.

In this sample, this clone turned up a few times. J is TRDJ1 and V is TRDV1; no clear D gene. TCRdb offers no J gene call, so here the DNA was matched to germline to obtain one. The CDR3 length is 16 residues. Germline CDR1 and CDR2: TSWWSYY and QGS. Deletions cut 0 bases from V and 0 bases from J, with 11 bases between. CDR3 sequence reads: CALGELRPVYTDKLIF. CDR3 DNA: TGTGCTCTTGGGGAACTGAGACCTGTGTACACCGATAAACTCATCTTT.

On this clone: The protein held in TCRdb is that of a much larger clone and does not match this DNA's translation at residues 6 and 13, likely because of a read error; the protein shown is translated from the DNA. V usage is TRDV1 and J usage is TRDJ1; a possible D gene is TRDD2 (6 bases). The ends were cut back, 4 bases at V and 1 base at J, with 31 bases in the middle. Germline CDR1 reads TSWWSYY; CDR2 reads QGS. The CDR3 runs 21 residues. Written as DNA, the CDR3 is TGTGCTCTTGGGGCCCACTTCCTGACCGGGTCTGAGGGACGTTGCACCGATAAACTCATCTTT. This sequence encodes CALGAHFLTGSEGRCTDKLIF.

To note about this clone: One end of the junction is discordant with germline, which a read error may explain. The same CDR3 also results from other DNA sequences found in this sample. This chain's CDR3 is CALGALTDKLIF. As DNA, the CDR3 is TGCGCTCTTGGGGCTCTGACCGATAAACTCATCTTT. This rearrangement joins TRDV1 to TRDJ1, with a weak D call TRDD3 (5 bases). Germline values: CDR1 TSWWSYY, CDR2 QGS. The length of the CDR3 is 12 residues.

This clone turned up a few times. TCRdb's listed protein matches a much larger clone and diverges from this DNA's translation at residue 6, likely through a read error; the protein shown comes from the DNA. This chain links TRDV2 with TRDJ1; D is unresolved. TCRdb is silent on the J gene; assignment here came from matching the DNA to germline. Trimming removed 0 bases at V and 1 base at J, with 8 bases between. Germline V CDR1 and CDR2: GEAIGNYY, EKD. The CDR3 runs to 14 residues. The CDR3 sequence: CACDTCTCTDKLIF. The CDR3 coding sequence is TGTGCCTGTGACACCTGTACCTGCACCGATAAACTCATCTTT.

On this clone: TCRdb's protein for this DNA is that of a much larger clone and differs from the translation at residue 19, likely a read error; the protein shown is the DNA translation. Called V gene: TRDV1; the J gene was not called; TRDD3, the table's D call, was not compared with the DNA. Germline V lookup: CDR1 TSWWSYY, CDR2 QGS. The CDR3 loop spans 21 amino acids. DNA for the CDR3: TGTGCTCTTGGTATAGAAATCCCACTTCGGCGTAGTGGGGGATACGCACCAAGGTTCATCTTT. This encodes CALGIEIPLRRSGGYAPRFIF.

This clone was detected a few times. The translation of this DNA and the TCRdb protein of a much larger clone differ at residue 4, probably owing to a read error; the protein shown here is translated from the DNA. The chain has TRDV2 and TRDJ1; 8 bases map to TRDD3. The J gene is absent in TCRdb and was assigned here via DNA matching to germline. Germline V gives CDR1 GEAIGNYY, CDR2 EKD. CDR3 size: 16 residues. The J segment lost 0 bases and the V segment lost 5 bases, leaving 10 bases of the junction unmatched. The chain's CDR3 is CACGPLGVTYTDKLIF. The CDR3, as DNA: TGTGCCTGTGGCCCACTGGGGGTCACGTACACCGATAAACTCATCTTT.

The sample holds a few counts of this clone. TCRdb has a much larger clone's protein, which differs at residue 11 from the translation of this DNA, likely because of a read error; what is shown is the protein translated from the DNA. The chain recombines TRDV2 with TRDJ3; 11 nucleotides agree with TRDD3. From germline, CDR1 is GEAIGNYY and CDR2 EKD. CDR3 length equals 19 residues. V shed 2 bases and J 2 bases; nucleotides not matched to a gene: 7. The CDR3 DNA sequence: TGTGCCTGTGACAAAGTACTGGGGGATAGCGCCTGGGACACCCGACAGATGTTTTTC. Protein sequence: CACDKVLGDSAWDTRQMFF.

This clone was detected ten times or more. The protein TCRdb lists belongs to a much larger clone and differs from this DNA's translation at residue 11, which points to a read error; the protein shown is made from the DNA. The chain carries TRDV2 and TRDJ2; 9 nucleotides line up with TRDD3. Here the J gene was assigned by germline matching of the DNA, as TCRdb has none. Trimming at V came to 3 bases and at J to 5 bases, leaving 21 bases not matched to a gene. The CDR3 runs 20 residues. Germline V gene lookup returns CDR1 GEAIGNYY and CDR2 EKD. The chain's CDR3 is CACDPVYPSTRGYGTAQLFF. The DNA for the CDR3 is TGTGCCTGTGACCCTGTATATCCCAGTACTAGGGGATACGGCACAGCACAACTCTTCTTT.

In this sample, this clone turned up a few times. TCRdb's entry gives the protein of a much larger clone, which mismatches this DNA's translation at residue 12, likely from a read error; the protein reported here is translated from the DNA. V is TRDV1 and J is TRDJ1; maybe TRDD3 (7 bases). V lost 3 bases, J lost 0 bases, and 32 bases lay in between. Looked up from germline, CDR1 is TSWWSYY and CDR2 is QGS. This CDR3 spans 22 amino acids. In DNA form, the CDR3 reads TGTGCTCTTGGGGAGCCTCTTCATCTTCCTTCTGGTACTGGGGTGCACACCGATAAACTCATCTTT. Protein sequence: CALGEPLHLPSGTGVHTDKLIF.

In this sample, this clone turned up a few times. Since a far larger clone is one base different, this is likely a read error. Other DNA sequences in this specimen translate into the identical CDR3. The gene calls are TRDV2 and TRDJ3; 12 bases are a match to TRDD3. TCRdb offers no J gene call, so here the DNA was matched to germline to obtain one. Per germline, CDR1 GEAIGNYY and CDR2 EKD. CDR3 length: 18 residues. The CDR3: CACDNTGGYSWDTRQMFF. CDR3 nucleotides: TGTGCCTGTGACAATACTGGGGGATACTCCTGGGACACCCGGCAGATGTTTTTC.

This clone was detected only a few times. Since a far larger clone is one base different, this is likely a read error. Other DNA variants within this sample encode the same CDR3. The chain couples TRDV1 to TRDJ1; 9 bases are shared with TRDD3. CDR1 is TSWWSYY and CDR2 is QGS in the germline V gene. CDR3 length: 15 residues. Germline trimming cut 0 bases from V and 10 bases from J; bases unmatched to any gene: 9. CDR3 loop: CALGELKAGGSRLIF. Written as DNA, the CDR3 is TGTGCTCTTGGGGAACTGAAAGCTGGGGGATCGAGACTCATCTTT.

About this clone itself: The protein TCRdb lists belongs to a much larger clone and differs from this DNA's translation at residue 3, which points to a read error; the protein shown is made from the DNA. The J gene is TRDJ1, the V gene TRDV2; the match to TRDD3 covers 12 bases. As TCRdb names no J gene, one was assigned here on the basis of a DNA match to germline. This CDR3 has 21 residues. Germline lookup yields CDR1 GEAIGNYY and CDR2 EKD. CDR3 in amino acids: CARDTGTSWGIRRSFTDKLIF. The CDR3 nucleotides read TGTGCCCGTGACACCGGTACGTCCTGGGGGATACGCCGCTCTTTCACCGATAAACTCATCTTT.

The table lists this clone with a few counts. A read error likely explains why the TCRdb protein, taken from a much larger clone, differs from this DNA's translation at residue 3; the protein shown is translated from the DNA. The chain has TRDV3 and TRDJ2; possibly TRDD2 for D (9 bases). V was clipped by 4 bases and J by 2 bases, with 29 bases between them. This CDR3 region has 19 residues. The germline V gene has CDR1 TVYSNPD and CDR2 GDNSRS (reference sequence). For the CDR3, the DNA is TGTGCCTCCCTAGGCCTTCCTACGTCTTGGGGGATCTTGACAGCACAACTCTTCTTT. Residues: CASLGLPTSWGILTAQLFF.

In the case of this clone: The TCRdb record carries a much larger clone's protein, which differs from this DNA's translation at residue 3; a read error is the likely cause, and the protein listed here is the DNA translation. This chain's CDR3 is CARDTGAGGYTSWDTRQMFF. DNA of the CDR3: TGTGCCCGTGACACCGGTGCTGGGGGATACACCTCCTGGGACACCCGACAGATGTTTTTC. J is TRDJ3 and V is TRDV2; 11 positions agree with TRDD3. TCRdb is silent on the J gene; assignment here came from matching the DNA to germline. This CDR3 is 20 amino acids long. From germline, CDR1 is GEAIGNYY and CDR2 EKD.

This clone has more than one count but fewer than ten. The protein recorded in TCRdb matches a much larger clone and deviates from this DNA's translation at residue 5, suggesting a read error; the protein here is obtained by translating the DNA. This chain links TRDV1 with TRDJ1; D gene unclear. The J gene comes from matching the DNA to germline here; TCRdb lacks it. CDR3 length: 17 amino acids. Germline lookup yields CDR1 TSWWSYY and CDR2 QGS. Deletions cut 7 bases from V and 1 base from J, with 22 bases between. The CDR3 DNA reads as TGTGCTCTTGAGGGTCTACCTGCCTGTACCGGCACCGATAAACTCATCTTT. As protein: CALEGLPACTGTDKLIF.

This clone was seen a few times. TCRdb has a much larger clone's protein, which differs at residue 8 from the translation of this DNA, likely because of a read error; what is shown is the protein translated from the DNA. The chain is built from TRDV1 and TRDJ1; 7 nucleotides agree with TRDD3. No J gene was available from TCRdb, and it was assigned here by a germline match of the DNA. Germline-derived CDR1 and CDR2 are TSWWSYY and QGS. This CDR3 has 20 residues. The V gene end was trimmed by 4 bases and the J gene end by 2 bases; junction bases not matched to a gene: 22. The CDR3 protein is CALGGSFYLLMGIVTDKLIF. The DNA for the CDR3 is TGTGCTCTTGGGGGGTCCTTTTACCTACTCATGGGGATAGTAACCGATAAACTCATCTTT.

The chain combines TRDV1 with TRDJ1, with 8 bases lining up with TRDD3. TCRdb leaves out the J gene; it was filled in here by matching the DNA to germline. The CDR3 spans 16 residues. V lost 2 bases to trimming and J lost 5 bases; unmatched junction nucleotides: 10. Germline assignment: CDR1 TSWWSYY and CDR2 QGS. This CDR3 is CALGEASGGYRDKLIF. As DNA, the CDR3 is TGTGCTCTTGGGGAAGCCTCCGGGGGATATAGGGATAAACTCATCTTT.

This clone was detected a few times. TCRdb has a much larger clone's protein, which differs at residue 18 from the translation of this DNA, likely because of a read error; what is shown is the protein translated from the DNA. The V gene is TRDV1, the J gene TRDJ1, with D perhaps TRDD2 (6 bases). Germline-derived CDR1 and CDR2 are TSWWSYY and QGS. The CDR3 runs 19 residues. CDR3 DNA: TGTGCTCTTGGGGAACTTGTACTTCCTCCCGGATGGAACACCGATAAACTCACCTTT. Residues: CALGELVLPPGWNTDKLTF.

Details on this clone: TCRdb lists the protein of a much larger clone for this DNA, which differs at residue 2, so this is likely a read error; the protein given here is translated from the DNA itself. The CDR3 nucleotides are TGTTCTCTTGGGGAACTAGCACTTGGGCATGACACCGATAAACTCATCTTT. As protein: CSLGELALGHDTDKLIF. V is TRDV1 and J is TRDJ1; D is perhaps TRDD3 (5 bases). Germline V lookup: CDR1 TSWWSYY, CDR2 QGS. The CDR3 covers 17 residues.

This clone was seen more than once but under ten times. With only one base between it and a far larger clone, this is likely a read error. Other DNA variants within this sample encode the same CDR3. The chain recombines TRDV1 with TRDJ2; D tentatively reads TRDD2 or TRDD3 (7 bases each). Trimming removed 0 bases at V and 0 bases at J, with 32 bases between. The germline V gene encodes CDR1 TSWWSYY and CDR2 QGS. This CDR3 contains 24 residues. The CDR3 reads CALGELAPILPLLWGDTLTAQLFF. The CDR3 nucleotides are TGTGCTCTTGGGGAACTAGCCCCGATCCTTCCTCTCCTCTGGGGGGACACTTTGACAGCACAACTCTTCTTT.

For this clone: The translation of this DNA and the TCRdb protein of a much larger clone differ at residue 12, probably owing to a read error; the protein shown here is translated from the DNA. The chain uses TRDV1 and TRDJ1, with D perhaps being TRDD2 or TRDD3 (5 bases each). This CDR3 spans 22 amino acids. CDR1 is TSWWSYY and CDR2 is QGS in the germline V gene. The V end was cut by 2 bases, the J end by 2 bases, with 33 bases between. Here the CDR3 reads CALGESLLDLLRGDVGTDKLIF. The CDR3 DNA is TGTGCTCTTGGGGAAAGTCTACTTGACCTACTCCGTGGGGACGTGGGAACCGATAAACTCATCTTT.

The chain is built from TRDV1 and TRDJ1; the match to TRDD2 covers 8 bases. TCRdb leaves out the J gene; it was filled in here by matching the DNA to germline. J lost 0 bases, V lost 4 bases, and 22 bases had no gene match. The CDR3 is 21 residues long. Per the germline V gene, CDR1 is TSWWSYY and CDR2 is QGS. CDR3 region: CALGGFLRRDTAGFYTDKLIF. CDR3 DNA: TGTGCTCTTGGGGGCTTCCTACGTAGGGACACTGCGGGGTTTTACACCGATAAACTCATCTTT.